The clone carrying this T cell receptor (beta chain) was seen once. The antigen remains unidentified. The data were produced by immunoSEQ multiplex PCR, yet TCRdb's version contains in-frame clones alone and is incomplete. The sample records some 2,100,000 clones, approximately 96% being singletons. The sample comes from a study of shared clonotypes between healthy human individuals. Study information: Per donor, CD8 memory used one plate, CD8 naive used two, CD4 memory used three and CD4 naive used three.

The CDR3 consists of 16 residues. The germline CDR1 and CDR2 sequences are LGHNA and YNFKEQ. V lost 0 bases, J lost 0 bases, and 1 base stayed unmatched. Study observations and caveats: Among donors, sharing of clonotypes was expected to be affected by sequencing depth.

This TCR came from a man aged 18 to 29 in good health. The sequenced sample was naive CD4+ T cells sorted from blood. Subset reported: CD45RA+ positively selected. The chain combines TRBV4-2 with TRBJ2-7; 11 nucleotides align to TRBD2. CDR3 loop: CASSQDLAGGSYEQYF. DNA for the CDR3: TGTGCCAGCAGCCAAGATCTAGCGGGGGGCTCCTACGAGCAGTACTTC.